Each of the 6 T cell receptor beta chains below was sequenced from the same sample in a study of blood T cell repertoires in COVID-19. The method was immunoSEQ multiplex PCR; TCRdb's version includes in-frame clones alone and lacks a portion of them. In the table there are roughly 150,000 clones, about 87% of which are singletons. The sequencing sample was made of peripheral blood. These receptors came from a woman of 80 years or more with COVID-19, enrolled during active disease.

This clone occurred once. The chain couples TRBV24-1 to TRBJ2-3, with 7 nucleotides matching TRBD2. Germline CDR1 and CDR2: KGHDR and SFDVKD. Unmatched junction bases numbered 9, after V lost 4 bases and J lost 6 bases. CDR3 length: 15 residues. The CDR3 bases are TGTGCCACCAGTGAGCGGGAGTTGGGTCGTGATACGCAGTATTTT. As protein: CATSERELGRDTQYF.

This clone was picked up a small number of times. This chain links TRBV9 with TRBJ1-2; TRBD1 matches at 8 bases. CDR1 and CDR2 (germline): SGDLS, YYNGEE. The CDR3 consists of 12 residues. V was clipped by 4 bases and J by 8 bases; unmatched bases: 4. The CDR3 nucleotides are TGTGCCAGCAGCCGGGACAGGAGCGGCTACACCTTC. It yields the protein CASSRDRSGYTF.

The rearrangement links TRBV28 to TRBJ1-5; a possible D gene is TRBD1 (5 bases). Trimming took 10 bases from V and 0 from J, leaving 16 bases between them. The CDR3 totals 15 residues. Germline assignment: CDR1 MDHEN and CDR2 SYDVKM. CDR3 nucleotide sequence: TGTGCCACCGGGGGTCCTGCAACTAGCAATCAGCCCCAGCATTTT. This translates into CATGGPATSNQPQHF.

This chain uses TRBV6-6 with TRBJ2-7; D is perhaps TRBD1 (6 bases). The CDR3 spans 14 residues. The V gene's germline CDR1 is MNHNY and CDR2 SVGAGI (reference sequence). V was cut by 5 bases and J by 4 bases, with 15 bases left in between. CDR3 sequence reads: CASSLQGNDYEQYF. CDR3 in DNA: TGTGCCAGCAGTCTCCAGGGGAATGATTACGAGCAGTACTTC.

The CDR3 DNA reads TGCGCCAGCAGCCAGACTAGCGGGAGGGGGAATGAGCAGTTCTTC. Its translation is CASSQTSGRGNEQFF. The J gene is TRBJ2-1, the V gene TRBV4-3; 14 bases agree with TRBD2. J gave up 7 bases and V 3 bases, and 2 bases lay outside the gene matches. The CDR3 has 15 amino acids. Germline CDR1 and CDR2: LGHNA and YSLEER.

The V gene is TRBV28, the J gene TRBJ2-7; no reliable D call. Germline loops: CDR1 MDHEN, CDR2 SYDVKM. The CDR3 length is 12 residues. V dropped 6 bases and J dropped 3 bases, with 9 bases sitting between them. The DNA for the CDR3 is TGTGCCAGCAGATCCCTCCTCTACGAGCAGTACTTC. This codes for CASRSLLYEQYF.